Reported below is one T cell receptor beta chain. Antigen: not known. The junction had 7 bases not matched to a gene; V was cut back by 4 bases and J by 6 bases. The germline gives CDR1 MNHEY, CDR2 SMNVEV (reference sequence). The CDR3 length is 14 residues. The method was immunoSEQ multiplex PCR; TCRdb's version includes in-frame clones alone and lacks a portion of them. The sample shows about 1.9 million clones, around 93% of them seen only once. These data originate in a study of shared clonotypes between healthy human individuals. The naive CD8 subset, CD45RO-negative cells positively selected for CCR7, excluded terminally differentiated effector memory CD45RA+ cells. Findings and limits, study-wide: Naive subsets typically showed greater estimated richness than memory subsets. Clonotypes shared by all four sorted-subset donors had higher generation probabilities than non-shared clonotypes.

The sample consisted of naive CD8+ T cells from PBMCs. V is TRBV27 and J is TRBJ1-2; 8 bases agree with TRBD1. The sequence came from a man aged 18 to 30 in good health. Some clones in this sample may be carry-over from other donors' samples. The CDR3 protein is CASSSATGVHGYTF. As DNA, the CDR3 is TGTGCCAGCAGTTCCGCGACAGGGGTCCATGGCTACACCTTC.